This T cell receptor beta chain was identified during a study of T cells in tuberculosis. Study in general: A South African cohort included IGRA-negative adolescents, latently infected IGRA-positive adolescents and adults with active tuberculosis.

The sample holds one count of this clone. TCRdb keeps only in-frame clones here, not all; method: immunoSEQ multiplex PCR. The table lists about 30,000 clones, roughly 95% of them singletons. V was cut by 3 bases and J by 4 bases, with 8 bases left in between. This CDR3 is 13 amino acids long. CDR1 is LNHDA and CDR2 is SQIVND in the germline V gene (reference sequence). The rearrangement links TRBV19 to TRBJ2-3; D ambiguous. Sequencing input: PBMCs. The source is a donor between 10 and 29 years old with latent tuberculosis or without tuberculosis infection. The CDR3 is CASSIASADTQYF. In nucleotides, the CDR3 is TGTGCCAGTAGTATTGCCTCGGCAGATACGCAGTATTTT.